This TCR beta chain was identified during a study of regulatory T cells in long-lasting Graves disease (dated by TCRdb to the early 2020s). About the study as a whole: Newly diagnosed Graves' disease patients had taken antithyroid drugs for less than 3 months. Peripheral blood TCR sequencing and RNA sequencing compared persistent Graves' disease patients with newly diagnosed Graves' disease patients. The study was registered as a clinical trial and conducted in China. A total of 35 or so samples were covered by TCR sequencing, comprising 13 persistent and 20 or so newly diagnosed Graves' disease patients.

As regards this clonotype: What this receptor recognizes is not known. A much bigger clone sits one base away, suggesting this may be a read error.

Libraries were built with multiplex PCR. The instrument given in TCRdb is Illumina HiSeq 4000. iRepertoire HTBI primers and Arm-PCR amplification of CDR3 regions were used to construct TCR beta libraries. Gel purification was performed on PCR products prior to sequencing. Processing in the source paper ran as follows. A total of some 65 TRBV and under 15 TRBJ segments were identified across samples and were used for gene usage analysis of CDR3 amino acid clonotypes. COPE and FqMerger were used to merge filtered high-quality paired reads into contigs. BLAST was used to align contigs to IMGT TRBV, TRBD and TRBJ reference genes, with CDR3 defined following IMGT. Clonotypes above 0.1% frequency were classified as highly expanded clones. Shannon entropy served as the measure of repertoire diversity, while the Gini coefficient captured V-J evenness. A clonotype was considered public if more than one individual shared it. TCRdb reworked the public reads: Q25 trimming with fastp, MiXCR clone assembly, productive beta chains retained. Rows with a matching CDR3 protein are joined into one entry that keeps the most common DNA and genes. The V and J calls and clone size come from TCRdb's table, not from the authors' own analysis. In this sample the table shows around 240,000 distinct CDR3 sequences, around 19% of which occur a single time. In total, the top ten clones hold roughly 15% of the sample.

On the study overall, not on this receptor specifically: The authors noted that the small sample size was a limitation that may lower accuracy. Sequencing and analysis were limited to the TCR beta chain. Persistent patients shared more public clonotypes among themselves (around 3,000) than newly diagnosed patients did (roughly 920). The study examined only peripheral blood because the primary lesion, thyroid tissue, could not be accessed. Compared with newly diagnosed patients, patients with persistent Graves' disease had lower TCR Shannon entropy and fewer highly expanded clones, which suggests clonal expansion.

The sample's time point label is to be understood as: newly diagnosed GD, antithyroid drugs for less than 3 months. RNA was extracted from PBMCs in TRIzol for both TCR sequencing and RNA sequencing. Graves' disease was diagnosed according to American Thyroid Association guidelines. Recruitment of patients was carried out at an endocrinology department in Xi'an, China. From each patient, 7.5 to 9.5 milliliters of peripheral blood was collected into an EDTA anticoagulant tube. Ficoll Paque Plus density gradient separation was used to isolate PBMCs, and no additional T cell sorting was done. An Agilent 2100 Bioanalyzer and agarose gel were used to check RNA quality, and a NanoDrop 2000 was used to measure RNA concentration. The sample also formed part of further work on T cells in Graves' hyperthyroidism and ophthalmopathy. The second study also describes: A patient counted as having stable Graves' hyperthyroidism if no progression to ophthalmopathy occurred over 18 months of follow-up. The hyperthyroidism patients were between 18 and 65 years old and newly diagnosed, with a disease duration of less than 2 months. Exclusion was applied to patients with uncontrolled infections, other autoimmune diseases, pregnancy or lactation. Clinical symptoms, serum thyroxine and TRAb, thyroid ultrasound, and orbital computed tomography formed the basis for the diagnoses. For the first round of RT-PCR on the TCR CDR3, the HTBI primer set was used together with the Qiagen OneStep RT-PCR kit. Most expanded thyroid clonotypes (frequency above 0.001) were also detected in blood, a finding suggesting that blood repertoires may reflect thyroid immune responses. A 13 V-J signature model separated ophthalmopathy from stable hyperthyroidism, with around 91% sensitivity and about 81% specificity in cross-validation and 80%/75% in testing. In validation, the model predicted progression to ophthalmopathy with around 71% sensitivity and roughly 75% specificity, a median of around 6.6 months before onset. To identify distinguishing TCR V-J signatures, a discovery cohort of 100 patients was used, comprising 40 to 45 with Graves' ophthalmopathy and approximately 58 with stable Graves' hyperthyroidism. Prospective prediction of ophthalmopathy was tested in an independent validation cohort of 18 to 20 hyperthyroidism patients and around 16 patients who later progressed to ophthalmopathy. The roughly 100 discovery patients were randomly split 7:3 into training and test sets. The study also compared thyroid tissue and blood T-cell repertoires from 5 to 7 Graves' hyperthyroidism patients. After blood sampling, hyperthyroidism patients were treated with methimazole at a starting dose of 30 mg daily, and ophthalmopathy patients were treated with high-dose intravenous methylprednisolone. A second multiplex PCR round built the libraries, followed by size selection and purification. Sequencing of the libraries was done on an Illumina HiSeq2000 using paired-end 100 bp reads. SOAPnuke was used to process the raw data, removing reads that contained adapters or uncalled bases, had a mean Phred below 15, or lacked an exact match to the constant primer or identifier. High-quality paired reads were merged with COPE v1.2.5, and unique nucleotide sequences were defined as clonotypes. Clonotypes were aligned to IMGT TRBV, TRBD and TRBJ reference segments using MiTCR v1.1. The analysis was restricted to V-J combinations with a frequency above 0.0001, which together covered 99% to 99.2% of the repertoires. A TCS score was defined as the ratio of F50 (clonal expansion) to E x V (chaos), with BLOSUM62-based TCRdist applied between CDR3 peptides within each V-J. Welch's t-statistics and random forest reduced around 510 V-J features to 10 to 15, which were used in a naive Bayes classifier (R e1071). Sample size was not statistically predetermined, and investigators were not blinded to group allocation. The paper describes TCR Vbeta CDR3 sequencing of more than 120 peripheral blood samples, made up of about 40 ophthalmopathy patients, roughly 75 hyperthyroidism patients and 17 progressor patients.

This receptor was obtained from a woman between 25 and 40 years old with Graves disease. Donor details come from another sample of the same person, matched by shared clones. This sample comprised peripheral blood mononuclear cells (PBMCs), obtained at new diagnosis, from a patient treated with antithyroid drugs.

In nucleotides, the sequence is TGTGCCAGCAGCACGGGACAGGGGGCCGGCGACTGGTGGACTGGAGCTTTCTTT. It encodes CASSTGQGAGDWWTGAFF. This chain is built from TRBV5-8 and TRBJ1-1; 12 junctional bases match TRBD1. For CDR1 and CDR2, the germline V gene lists SGHTS and YDEGEE. Counted from cysteine to phenylalanine, this CDR3 has 18 amino acids. Only the CDR3 DNA is retained, 54 bases long and in frame from the first base.